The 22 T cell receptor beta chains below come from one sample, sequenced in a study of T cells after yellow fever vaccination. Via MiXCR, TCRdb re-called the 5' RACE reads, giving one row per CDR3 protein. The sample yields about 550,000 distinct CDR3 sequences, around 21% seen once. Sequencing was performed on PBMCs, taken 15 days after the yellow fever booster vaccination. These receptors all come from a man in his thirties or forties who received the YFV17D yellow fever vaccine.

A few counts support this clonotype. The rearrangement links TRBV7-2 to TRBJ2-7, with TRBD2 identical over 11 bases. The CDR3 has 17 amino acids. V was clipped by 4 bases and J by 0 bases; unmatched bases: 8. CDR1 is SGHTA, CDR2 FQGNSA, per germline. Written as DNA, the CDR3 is TGTGCCAGCAGCTGGAAGACGGGACTAGCGGTCTCCTACGAGCAGTACTTC. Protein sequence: CASSWKTGLAVSYEQYF.

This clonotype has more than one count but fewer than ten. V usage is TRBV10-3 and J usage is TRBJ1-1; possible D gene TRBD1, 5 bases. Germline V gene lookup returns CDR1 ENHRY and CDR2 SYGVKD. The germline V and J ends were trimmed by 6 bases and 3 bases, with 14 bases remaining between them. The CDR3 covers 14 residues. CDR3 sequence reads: CAISPQVMDTEAFF. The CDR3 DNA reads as TGTGCCATCAGCCCACAGGTGATGGACACTGAAGCTTTCTTT.

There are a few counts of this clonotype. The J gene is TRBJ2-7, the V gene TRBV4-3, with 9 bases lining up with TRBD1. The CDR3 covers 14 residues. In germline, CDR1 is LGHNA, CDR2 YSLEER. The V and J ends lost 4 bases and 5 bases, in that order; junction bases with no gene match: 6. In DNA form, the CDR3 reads TGCGCCAGCAGCCCGTGGACAGGGGACCACGAGCAGTACTTC. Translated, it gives CASSPWTGDHEQYF.

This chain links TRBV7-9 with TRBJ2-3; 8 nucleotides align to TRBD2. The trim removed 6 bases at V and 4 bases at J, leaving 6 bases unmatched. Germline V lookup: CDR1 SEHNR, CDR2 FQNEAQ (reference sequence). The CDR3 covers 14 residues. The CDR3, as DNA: TGTGCCAGCAGACCGAGCGGGAGCCCAGATACGCAGTATTTT. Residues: CASRPSGSPDTQYF.

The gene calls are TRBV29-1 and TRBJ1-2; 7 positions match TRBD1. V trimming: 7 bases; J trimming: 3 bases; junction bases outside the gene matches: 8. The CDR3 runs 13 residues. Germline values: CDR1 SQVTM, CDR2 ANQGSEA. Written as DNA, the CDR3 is TGCAGCGCCCCACAGGGGTCGGACTATGGCTACACCTTC. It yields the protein CSAPQGSDYGYTF.

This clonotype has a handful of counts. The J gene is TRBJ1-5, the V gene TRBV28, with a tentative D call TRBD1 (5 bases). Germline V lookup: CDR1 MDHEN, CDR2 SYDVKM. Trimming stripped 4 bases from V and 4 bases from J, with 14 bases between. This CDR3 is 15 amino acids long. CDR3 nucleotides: TGTGCCAGCAGTTCCGCCCCAGGGTCTAATCAGCCCCAGCATTTT. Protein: CASSSAPGSNQPQHF.

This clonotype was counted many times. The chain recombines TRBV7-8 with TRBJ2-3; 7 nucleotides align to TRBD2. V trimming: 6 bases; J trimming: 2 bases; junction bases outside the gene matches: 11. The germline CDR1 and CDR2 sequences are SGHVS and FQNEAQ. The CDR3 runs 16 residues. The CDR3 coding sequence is TGTGCCAGCAGTTTCCGTCCGGGACTAACCACAGATACGCAGTATTTT. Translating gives CASSFRPGLTTDTQYF. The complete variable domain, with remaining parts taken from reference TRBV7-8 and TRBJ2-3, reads GAGVSQSPRYKVAKRGQDVALRCDPISGHVSLFWYQQALGQGPEFLTYFQNEAQLDKSGLPSDRFFAERPEGSVSTLKIQRTQQEDSAVYLCASSFRPGLTTDTQYFGPGTRLTVL.

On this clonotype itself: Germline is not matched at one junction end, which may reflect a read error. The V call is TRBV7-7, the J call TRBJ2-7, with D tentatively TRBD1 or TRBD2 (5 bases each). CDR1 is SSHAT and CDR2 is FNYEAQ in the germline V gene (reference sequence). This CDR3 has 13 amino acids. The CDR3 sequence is CASSARGNYEQYF. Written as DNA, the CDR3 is TGTGCTAGCAGCGCGAGGGGTAACTACGAGCAGTACTTC.

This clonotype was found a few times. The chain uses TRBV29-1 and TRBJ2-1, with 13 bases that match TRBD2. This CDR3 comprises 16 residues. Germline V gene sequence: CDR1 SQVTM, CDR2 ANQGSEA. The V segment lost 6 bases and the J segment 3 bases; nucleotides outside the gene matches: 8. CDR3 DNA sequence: TGCAGCGTCCAGAGGGGGACTAGCGGGAACTACAATGAGCAGTTCTTC. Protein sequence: CSVQRGTSGNYNEQFF.

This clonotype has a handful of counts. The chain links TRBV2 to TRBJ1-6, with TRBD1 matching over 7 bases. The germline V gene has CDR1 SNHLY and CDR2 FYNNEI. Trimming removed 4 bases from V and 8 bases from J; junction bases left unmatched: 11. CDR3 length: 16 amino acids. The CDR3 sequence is CASSALTGTGDSPLHF. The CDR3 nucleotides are TGTGCCAGCAGTGCGCTGACAGGGACTGGGGATTCACCCCTCCACTTT.

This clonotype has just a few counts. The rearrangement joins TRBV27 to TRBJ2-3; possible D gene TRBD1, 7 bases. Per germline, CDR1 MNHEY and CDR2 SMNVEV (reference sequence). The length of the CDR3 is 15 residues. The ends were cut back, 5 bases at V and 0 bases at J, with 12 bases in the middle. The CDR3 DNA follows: TGTGCCAGCAGTCGCAGGGGGGTAAGCACAGATACGCAGTATTTT. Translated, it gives CASSRRGVSTDTQYF.

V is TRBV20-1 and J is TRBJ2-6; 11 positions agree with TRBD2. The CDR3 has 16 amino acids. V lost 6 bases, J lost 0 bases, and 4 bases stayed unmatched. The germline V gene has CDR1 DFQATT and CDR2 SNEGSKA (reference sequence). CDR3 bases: TGCAGTGCCCCGACTAGCGGGGTCTCTGGGGCCAACGTCCTGACTTTC. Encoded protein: CSAPTSGVSGANVLTF.

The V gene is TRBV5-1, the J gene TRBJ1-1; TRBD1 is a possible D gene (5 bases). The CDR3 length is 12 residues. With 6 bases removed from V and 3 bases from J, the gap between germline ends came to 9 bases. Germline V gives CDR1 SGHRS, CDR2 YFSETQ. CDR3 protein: CASMEGDTEAFF. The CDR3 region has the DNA TGCGCCAGCATGGAAGGGGACACTGAAGCTTTCTTT.

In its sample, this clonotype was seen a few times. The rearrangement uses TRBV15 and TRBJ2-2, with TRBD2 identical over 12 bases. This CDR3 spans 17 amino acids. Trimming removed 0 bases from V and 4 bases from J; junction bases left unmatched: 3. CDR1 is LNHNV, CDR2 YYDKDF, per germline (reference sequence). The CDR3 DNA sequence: TGTGCCACCAGCAGAGATCTAGCGGGAGGGATCACCGGGGAGCTGTTTTTT. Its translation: CATSRDLAGGITGELFF. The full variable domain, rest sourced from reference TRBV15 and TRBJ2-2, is DAMVIQNPRYQVTQFGKPVTLSCSQTLNHNVMYWYQQKSSQAPKLLFHYYDKDFNNEADTPDNFQSRRPNTSFCFLDIRSPGLGDTAMYLCATSRDLAGGITGELFFGEGSRLTVL.

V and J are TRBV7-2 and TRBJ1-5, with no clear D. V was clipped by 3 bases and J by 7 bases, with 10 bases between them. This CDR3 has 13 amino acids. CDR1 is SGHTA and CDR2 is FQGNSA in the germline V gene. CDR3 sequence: CASSFIHSQPQHF. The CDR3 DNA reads TGTGCCAGCAGCTTCATCCATTCCCAGCCCCAGCATTTT.

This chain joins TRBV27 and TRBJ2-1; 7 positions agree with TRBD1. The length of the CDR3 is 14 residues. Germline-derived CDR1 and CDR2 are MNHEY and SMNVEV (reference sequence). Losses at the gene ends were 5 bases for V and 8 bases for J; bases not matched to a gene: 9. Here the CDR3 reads CASSPSDRNHEQFF. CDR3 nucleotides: TGTGCCAGCAGTCCTTCGGACAGGAACCATGAGCAGTTCTTC.

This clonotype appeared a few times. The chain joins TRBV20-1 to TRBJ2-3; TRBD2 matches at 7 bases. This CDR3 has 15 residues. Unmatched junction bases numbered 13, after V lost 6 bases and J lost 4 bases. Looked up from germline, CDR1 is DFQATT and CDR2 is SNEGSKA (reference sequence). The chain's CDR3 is CSAGEGTHGPDTQYF. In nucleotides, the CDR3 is TGCAGTGCCGGGGAGGGGACCCATGGGCCAGATACGCAGTATTTT.

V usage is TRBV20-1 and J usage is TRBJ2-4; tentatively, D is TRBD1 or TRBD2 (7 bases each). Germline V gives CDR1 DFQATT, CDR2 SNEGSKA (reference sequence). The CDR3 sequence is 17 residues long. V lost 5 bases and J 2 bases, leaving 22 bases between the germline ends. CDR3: CSALLTGGQISKNIQYF. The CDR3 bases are TGCAGTGCTCTCTTAACGGGGGGACAGATCTCCAAAAACATTCAGTACTTC.

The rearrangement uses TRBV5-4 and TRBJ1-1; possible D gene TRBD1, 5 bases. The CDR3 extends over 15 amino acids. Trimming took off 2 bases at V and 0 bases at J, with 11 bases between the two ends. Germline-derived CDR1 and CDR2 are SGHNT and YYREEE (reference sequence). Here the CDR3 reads CASSFAGPLNTEAFF. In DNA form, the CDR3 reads TGTGCCAGCAGCTTTGCAGGGCCATTGAACACTGAAGCTTTCTTT.

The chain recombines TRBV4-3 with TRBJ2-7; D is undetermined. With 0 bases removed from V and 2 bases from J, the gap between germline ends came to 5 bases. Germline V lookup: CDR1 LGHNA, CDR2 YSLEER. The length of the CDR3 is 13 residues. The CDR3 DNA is TGCGCCAGCAGCCAAGAAACCACCTACGAGCAGTACTTC. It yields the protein CASSQETTYEQYF.

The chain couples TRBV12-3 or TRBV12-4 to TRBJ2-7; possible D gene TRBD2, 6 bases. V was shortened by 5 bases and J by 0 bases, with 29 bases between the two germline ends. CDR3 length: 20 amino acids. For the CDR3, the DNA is TGTGCCAGCAGTCCGGAAGTTGGGGAAAAACTAGCTGTAAGCTCCTACGAGCAGTACTTC. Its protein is CASSPEVGEKLAVSSYEQYF.

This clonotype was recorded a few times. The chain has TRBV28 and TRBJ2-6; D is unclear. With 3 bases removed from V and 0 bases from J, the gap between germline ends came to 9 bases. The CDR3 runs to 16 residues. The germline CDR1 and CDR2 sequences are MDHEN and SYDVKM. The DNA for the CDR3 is TGTGCCAGCAGTTTTCCCCGGTTCTCTGGGGCCAACGTCCTGACTTTC. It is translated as CASSFPRFSGANVLTF.